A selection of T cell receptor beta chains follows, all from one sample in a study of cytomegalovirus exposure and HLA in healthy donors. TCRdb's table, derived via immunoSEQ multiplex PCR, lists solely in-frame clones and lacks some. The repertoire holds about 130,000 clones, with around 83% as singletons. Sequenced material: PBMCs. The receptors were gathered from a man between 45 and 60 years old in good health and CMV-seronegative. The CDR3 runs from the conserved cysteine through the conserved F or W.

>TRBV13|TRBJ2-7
CASSDGGAYEQYF
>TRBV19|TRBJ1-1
CASSPDRVGSTEAFF
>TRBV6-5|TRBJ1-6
CASSRTRYNSPLHF
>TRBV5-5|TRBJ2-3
CASSSRLAGSTDTQYF
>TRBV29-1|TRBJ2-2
CSVVSGATGELFF
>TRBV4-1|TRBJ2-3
CASSQDGGGRNTQYF
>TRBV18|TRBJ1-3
CASSPAGPVSGNTIYF
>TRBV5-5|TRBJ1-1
CASSLLRNTEAFF
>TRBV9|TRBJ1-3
CASSVTDRELVGTIYF
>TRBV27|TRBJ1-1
CASSLLGGITEAFF
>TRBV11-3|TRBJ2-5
CASSLSGGEWETQYF
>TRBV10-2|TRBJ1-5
CASSEFNTGGRNQPQHF
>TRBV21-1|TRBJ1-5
CASSKGYPCFRDPDQPQHF
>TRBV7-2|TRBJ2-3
CASSLVGGKDTQYF
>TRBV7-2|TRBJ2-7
CASSPWGLGEQYF
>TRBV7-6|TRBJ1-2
CASSPLYRGRNNYGYTF
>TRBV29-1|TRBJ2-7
CSVEGQGYEQYF
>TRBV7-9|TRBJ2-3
CASSFPLVGDTQYF
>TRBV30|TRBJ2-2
CAWSVYGVGNTGELFF
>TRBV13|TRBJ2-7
CASSFRTGLNEQYF
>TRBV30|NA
CAWGQGVSYEQYF
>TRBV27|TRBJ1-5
CASSPPGAYSNQPQHF
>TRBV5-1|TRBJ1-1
CASRLQVNTEAFF
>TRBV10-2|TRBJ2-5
CASSLTWTLETQYF
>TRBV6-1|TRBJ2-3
CASRGRGQGTDTQYF
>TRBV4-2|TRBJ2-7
CASSQASPRGALGYEQYF
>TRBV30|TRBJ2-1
CAWLTSGENNEQFF
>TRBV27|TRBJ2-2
CASSLKGRRDTGELFF
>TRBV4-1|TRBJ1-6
CASSQDWGQGITSYNSPLHF
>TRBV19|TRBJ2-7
CASSIGTRDYEQYF
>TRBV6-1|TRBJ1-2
CASSRMGTVSF
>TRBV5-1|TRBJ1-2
CASSLGNSPYGYTF
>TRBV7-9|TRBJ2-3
CASSFSKRGTDTQYF